This TCR beta chain was observed in a study of T cell repertoires in ileal Crohn's disease. Overall study: Patients had a median approximately 7.8-year disease duration, and approximately 35% were active smokers. Every patient was operated on for stricturing (about 60%) or penetrating (around 40%) complications.

TCRdb keeps only in-frame clones here, not all; method: immunoSEQ multiplex PCR. The data show 8,000 or so clones, with more than 60% seen just once and approximately 8.4% held by the top ten. Points from the study as a whole: Mucosal expansions were suggested to be mainly CD8 T cells.

The CDR3 consists of 14 residues. After removal of 7 bases from V and 1 base from J, the junction contained 6 bases not matched to a gene. Germline loops: CDR1 GTSNPN, CDR2 SVGIG (reference sequence). About this clone: Its matching antigen is unknown.

The rearrangement links TRBV30 to TRBJ1-1; TRBD1 agrees at 10 bases. Sequencing used ileal tissue. The clonotype originates from an adult with Crohn's disease. In DNA form, the CDR3 reads TGTGCCTCCAGGACAGGGGGGGCGAACACTGAAGCTTTCTTT. Translation gives CASRTGGANTEAFF.